A selection of T cell receptor beta chains follows, all from one sample in a study of cytomegalovirus exposure and HLA in healthy donors. Some clones are missing from TCRdb's copy, which holds only in-frame ones; the method was immunoSEQ multiplex PCR. Of 150,000 to 160,000 clones in the sample, about 83% were seen once. The sample was PBMCs. All receptors come from a woman in her forties in good health and CMV-seronegative. Both conserved end residues are part of each CDR3.

TRBV5-6,CASTHGPGVTLGELFF
TRBV7-7,CASSLVSGGSYNEQFF
TRBV30,CAWSVFAGGDEQFF
TRBV6-5,CASSYSGREAFF
TRBV13,CASSLVRLAEAFF
TRBV7-8,CASTYSEGYGYTF
TRBV7-9,CASSFVNEQFF
TRBV13,CASSQPGTSGGYNEQFF
TRBV6-5,CASRGGVANYGYTF
TRBV5-5,CASSPDRTGELFF
TRBV30,CARSPSPSSVETQYF
TRBV6-1,CASSLRGEKGTEAFF
TRBV7-9,CASLTVTLNTEAFF
TRBV28,CASSEGQGYEQYF
TRBV10-3,CAISEPLGTADSYNEQFF
TRBV6-5,CASIGTGGRDGYTF
TRBV28,CASSRSGGYGGYTF
TRBV20-1,CSASPGQGISF
TRBV5-6,CASSPWTGSGAFF
TRBV2,CASSGVGEIQPQHF
TRBV27,CASGSPLGEQYF
TRBV5-1,CASSLAGGATEAFF
TRBV5-4,CASSFYHTEAFF
TRBV9,CASSGLAGGPDTQYF
TRBV5-6,CASSFTSAYEQYF
TRBV7-2,CASRPTGGQNQPQHF
TRBV5-6,CASSLGRNRSISGNTIYF